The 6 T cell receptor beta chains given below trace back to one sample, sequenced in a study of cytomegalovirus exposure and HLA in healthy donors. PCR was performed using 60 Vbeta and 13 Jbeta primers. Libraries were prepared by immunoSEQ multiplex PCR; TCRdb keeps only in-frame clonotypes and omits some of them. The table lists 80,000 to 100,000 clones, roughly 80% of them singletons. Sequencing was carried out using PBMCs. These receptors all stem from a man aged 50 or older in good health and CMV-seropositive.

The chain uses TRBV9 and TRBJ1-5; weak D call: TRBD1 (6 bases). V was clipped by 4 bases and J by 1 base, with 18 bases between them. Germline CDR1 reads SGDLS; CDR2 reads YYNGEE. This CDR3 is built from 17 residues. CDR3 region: CASSLYPGEESNQPQHF. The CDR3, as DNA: TGTGCCAGCAGCTTGTACCCAGGGGAAGAAAGCAATCAGCCCCAGCATTTT.

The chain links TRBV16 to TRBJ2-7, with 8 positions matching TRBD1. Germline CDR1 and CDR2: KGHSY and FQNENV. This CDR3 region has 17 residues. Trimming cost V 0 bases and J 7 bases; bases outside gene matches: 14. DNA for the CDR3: TGTGCCAGCAGCCAATCGTGGGGGACAGGTAGTCGTCGAGAGCAGTACTTC. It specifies CASSQSWGTGSRREQYF.

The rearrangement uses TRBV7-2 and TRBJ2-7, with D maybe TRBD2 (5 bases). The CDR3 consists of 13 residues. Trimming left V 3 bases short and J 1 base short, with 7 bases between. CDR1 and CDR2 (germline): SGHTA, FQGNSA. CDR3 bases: TGTGCCAGCAGCTTTAGCGTTTCCTACGAGCAGTACTTC. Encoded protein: CASSFSVSYEQYF.

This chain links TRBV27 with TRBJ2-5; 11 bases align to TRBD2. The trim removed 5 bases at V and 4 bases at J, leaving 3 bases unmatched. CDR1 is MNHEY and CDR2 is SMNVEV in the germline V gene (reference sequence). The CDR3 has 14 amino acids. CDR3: CASSRGTSGETQYF. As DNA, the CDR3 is TGTGCCAGCAGTCGGGGGACTAGCGGAGAGACCCAGTACTTC.

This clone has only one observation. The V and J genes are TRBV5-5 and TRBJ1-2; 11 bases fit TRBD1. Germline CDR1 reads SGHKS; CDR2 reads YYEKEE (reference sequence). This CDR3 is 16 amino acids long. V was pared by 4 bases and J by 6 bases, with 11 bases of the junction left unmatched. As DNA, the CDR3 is TGTGCCAGCAGCCTCGACATCGGGACAGGGGGGAATGGCTACACCTTC. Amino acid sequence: CASSLDIGTGGNGYTF.

DNA for the CDR3: TGTGCCAGCAGCCAATCCAGGGGCGGTCGCGGGAGGGAAGCTTTCTTT. Its protein is CASSQSRGGRGREAFF. V gene TRBV16 combines with J gene TRBJ1-1; possibly TRBD1 for D (6 bases). CDR3 length: 16 residues. The V and J ends lost 0 bases and 8 bases respectively, with 19 bases between them. Germline CDR1 KGHSY, CDR2 FQNENV.